What follows are 26 T cell receptor beta chains derived from one specimen sequenced in a study of OX40 agonist ivuxolimab in advanced cancers. The assay was immunoSEQ multiplex PCR, and TCRdb's table has in-frame clones only and misses some. The data contain about 50,000 clones, 70% to 90% of them singletons. This sample comprised CD4+ or CD8+ T cells sorted from blood, obtained in a trial of the OX40 agonist ivuxolimab. The receptors derive from an adult with an advanced solid tumor such as melanoma, head and neck, liver or kidney cancer.

This sequence joins TRBV9 and TRBJ2-5, with 8 bases that match TRBD2. Germline V lookup: CDR1 SGDLS, CDR2 YYNGEE. CDR3 size: 15 residues. After removal of 3 bases from V and 5 bases from J, the junction contained 9 bases not matched to a gene. This CDR3 reads CASSGSGTRLETQYF. Here the CDR3 DNA reads TGTGCCAGCAGCGGTAGCGGGACCCGCTTGGAGACCCAGTACTTC.

The chain uses TRBV19 and TRBJ2-1; TRBD1 might be the D (5 bases). The CDR3 has 16 residues. Trimming cost V 4 bases and J 2 bases, with 15 bases left between them. Germline V CDR1 and CDR2: LNHDA, SQIVND (reference sequence). The CDR3 DNA reads as TGTGCCAGTAGTACCGAGACAGACCCTCCCTACAATGAGCAGTTCTTC. It yields the protein CASSTETDPPYNEQFF.

Comments on this clone: In the same sample, other DNA sequences code for this CDR3. V is TRBV18 and J is TRBJ2-7; 11 bases map to TRBD1. The germline CDR1 and CDR2 sequences are KGHSH and LQKENI. This CDR3 spans 14 amino acids. Unmatched junction bases numbered 1, after V lost 2 bases and J lost 4 bases. The CDR3 coding sequence is TGTGCCAGCTCACCAGGGACAGGGGGATACGAGCAGTACTTC. This translates into CASSPGTGGYEQYF.

The chain uses TRBV28 and TRBJ2-2; TRBD2 is a possible D gene (6 bases). V was cut by 2 bases and J by 4 bases, with 11 bases left in between. The germline V gene has CDR1 MDHEN and CDR2 SYDVKM. This CDR3 spans 15 amino acids. Here the CDR3 DNA reads TGTGCCAGCAGTTTAGGAGGGATGACCACCGGGGAGCTGTTTTTT. Residues: CASSLGGMTTGELFF.

J is TRBJ1-2 and V is TRBV28, with D uncertain. The CDR3 totals 12 residues. Germline lookup yields CDR1 MDHEN and CDR2 SYDVKM. V dropped 3 bases and J dropped 8 bases, with 10 bases sitting between them. This chain's CDR3 is CASSFRGVGYTF. The DNA of the CDR3 is TGTGCCAGCAGTTTCCGGGGAGTGGGCTACACCTTC.

The chain joins TRBV27 to TRBJ1-2; 9 positions match TRBD1. The length of the CDR3 is 16 residues. Looked up from germline, CDR1 is MNHEY and CDR2 is SMNVEV (reference sequence). V lost 4 bases, J lost 6 bases, and 12 bases stayed unmatched. CDR3 in DNA: TGTGCCAGCAGTTCCACAGGGGGACAGGGATTTAATGGCTACACCTTC. Protein sequence: CASSSTGGQGFNGYTF.

This chain uses TRBV14 with TRBJ1-2, with unresolved D. Trimming removed 0 bases at V and 8 bases at J, with 10 bases between. CDR1 and CDR2 from the germline V gene are SGHDN and FVKESK. This CDR3 comprises 13 residues. CDR3 loop: CASSQERTKGYTF. CDR3 coding DNA: TGTGCCAGCAGCCAAGAACGGACTAAGGGCTACACCTTC. The variable domain in full, with the rest retrieved from reference TRBV14 and TRBJ1-2, is EAGVTQFPSHSVIEKGQTVTLRCDPISGHDNLYWYRRVMGKEIKFLLHFVKESKQDESGMPNNRFLAERTGGTYSTLKVQPAELEDSGVYFCASSQERTKGYTFGSGTRLTVV.

The J gene is TRBJ2-3, the V gene TRBV7-8; the match to TRBD2 covers 9 bases. V shed 5 bases and J 2 bases; nucleotides not matched to a gene: 5. The germline V gene encodes CDR1 SGHVS and CDR2 FQNEAQ. This CDR3 has 15 amino acids. CDR3 residues: CASSPSGDLTDTQYF. CDR3 bases: TGTGCCAGCAGCCCTAGCGGGGATCTCACAGATACGCAGTATTTT.

The chain carries TRBV14 and TRBJ1-5; D uncertain. The germline gives CDR1 SGHDN, CDR2 FVKESK. The CDR3 is 15 amino acids. Trimming cost V 4 bases and J 2 bases, with 12 bases left between them. DNA of the CDR3: TGTGCCAGCAGCCCCGGCGGGTATGGCAATCAGCCCCAGCATTTT. Translated, it gives CASSPGGYGNQPQHF.

The rearrangement joins TRBV27 to TRBJ2-1, with 8 nucleotides matching TRBD1. Germline lookup yields CDR1 MNHEY and CDR2 SMNVEV (reference sequence). The CDR3 runs 13 residues. V shed 5 bases and J 15 bases; nucleotides not matched to a gene: 12. The CDR3 bases are TGTGCCAGCAGTGCAACCCAGGGGGCGCGGCCGTTCTTC. This gives the protein CASSATQGARPFF.

Of note for this clone: At one end the junction does not follow the germline gene, possibly because of a read error. V gene TRBV5-4 combines with J gene TRBJ2-7, with 7 bases aligning to TRBD1. Germline V gives CDR1 SGHNT, CDR2 YYREEE (reference sequence). The CDR3 length is 15 residues. The CDR3 loop reads CASSQGSTGAYEQYF. The CDR3 nucleotides read TGCGCCAGCAGCCAAGGATCTACAGGGGCCTACGAGCAGTACTTC.

The genes are TRBV27 and TRBJ1-1; 7 bases line up with TRBD1. CDR3 length: 13 amino acids. Looked up from germline, CDR1 is MNHEY and CDR2 is SMNVEV (reference sequence). The trim removed 5 bases at V and 3 bases at J, leaving 3 bases unmatched. The CDR3: CASSIGGYTEAFF. The DNA of the CDR3 is TGTGCCAGCAGTATAGGGGGCTACACTGAAGCTTTCTTT.

The chain joins TRBV20-1 to TRBJ2-3; tentatively, D is TRBD1 or TRBD2 (5 bases each). Trimming stripped 6 bases from V and 2 bases from J, with 6 bases between. The germline V gene encodes CDR1 DFQATT and CDR2 SNEGSKA (reference sequence). The CDR3 loop spans 11 amino acids. In DNA form, the CDR3 reads TGCAGTGCCGGGACCACAGATACGCAGTATTTT. It codes for CSAGTTDTQYF.

The chain is built from TRBV7-3 and TRBJ2-5; D not certain. The CDR3 has 14 amino acids. V was trimmed by 2 bases and J by 4 bases, leaving 11 bases between them. Germline CDR1 is SGHTA and CDR2 is FQGTGA. The CDR3 sequence: CASSLYGQRETQYF. The CDR3 bases are TGTGCCAGCAGCTTATACGGGCAGAGAGAGACCCAGTACTTC.

This sequence joins TRBV5-1 and TRBJ1-6; 9 nucleotides line up with TRBD1. After removal of 3 bases from V and 9 bases from J, the junction contained 10 bases not matched to a gene. Germline-derived CDR1 and CDR2 are SGHRS and YFSETQ. This CDR3 region has 16 residues. The CDR3 is CASSSSTGTGFSPLHF. The CDR3 DNA reads as TGCGCCAGCAGCTCATCAACCGGGACAGGGTTTTCACCCCTCCACTTT.

The rearrangement joins TRBV5-8 to TRBJ1-5; D is undetermined. Per the germline V gene, CDR1 is SGHTS and CDR2 is YDEGEE. The CDR3 runs to 17 residues. V was shortened by 2 bases and J by 4 bases, with 19 bases between the two germline ends. The CDR3 spells CASSFQRNTIGNQPQHF. CDR3 in DNA: TGTGCCAGCAGCTTTCAGAGGAATACCATCGGGAATCAGCCCCAGCATTTT.

J is TRBJ2-1 and V is TRBV7-2, with TRBD1 matching 7 bases. Trimming took 3 bases from V and 5 from J; bases not matched to a gene: 13. This CDR3 is 17 amino acids long. The V gene's germline CDR1 is SGHTA and CDR2 FQGNSA. In DNA, the CDR3 is TGTGCCAGCAGCTTTACAGGGGTAGGTAGGTCTAACAATGAGCAGTTCTTC. Protein sequence: CASSFTGVGRSNNEQFF. The entire variable domain, with the rest obtained from reference TRBV7-2 and TRBJ2-1, is as follows: GAGVSQSPSNKVTEKGKDVELRCDPISGHTALYWYRQSLGQGLEFLIYFQGNSAPDKSGLPSDRFSAERTGGSVSTLTIQRTQQEDSAVYLCASSFTGVGRSNNEQFFGPGTRLTVL.

This chain connects TRBV7-9 to TRBJ2-7, with D maybe TRBD1 (6 bases). CDR3 length: 13 amino acids. Looked up from germline, CDR1 is SEHNR and CDR2 is FQNEAQ (reference sequence). V lost 4 bases to trimming and J lost 3 bases, with 10 bases between them. The CDR3 nucleotides are TGTGCCAGCAGCTACGGACAGAACTACGAGCAGTACTTC. Residues: CASSYGQNYEQYF.

The chain recombines TRBV7-9 with TRBJ2-7; no clear D. CDR3 length equals 14 residues. CDR1 is SEHNR and CDR2 is FQNEAQ in the germline V gene (reference sequence). The ends were cut back, 5 bases at V and 4 bases at J, with 15 bases in the middle. CDR3 sequence reads: CASSPGNTQYEQYF. In nucleotides, the CDR3 is TGTGCCAGCAGCCCAGGAAACACACAATACGAGCAGTACTTC.

The gene calls are TRBV6-6 and TRBJ2-7; 9 bases fit TRBD1. Germline V gene sequence: CDR1 MNHNY, CDR2 SVGAGI (reference sequence). There are 14 residues in the CDR3. Trimming cost V 2 bases and J 4 bases; bases outside gene matches: 3. The chain's CDR3 is CASSYTGTGYEQYF. The CDR3 DNA reads as TGTGCCAGCAGTTACACCGGGACAGGGTACGAGCAGTACTTC.

The DNA for the CDR3 is TGTGCCAGCAGTGAACGTAGTCAGAACAATGAGCAGTTCTTC. Its translation is CASSERSQNNEQFF. The chain carries TRBV6-1 and TRBJ2-1; D ambiguous. The germline V gene has CDR1 MNHNS and CDR2 SASEGT. The germline V and J ends were trimmed by 2 bases and 5 bases, with 10 bases remaining between them. The CDR3 has 14 amino acids.

The chain joins TRBV7-9 to TRBJ2-7; 8 nucleotides align to TRBD1. Germline assignment: CDR1 SEHNR and CDR2 FQNEAQ (reference sequence). CDR3 size: 14 residues. Trimming cost V 5 bases and J 3 bases; bases outside gene matches: 6. CDR3 nucleotide sequence: TGTGCCAGCAGCCCAAGGACAGGGATCTACGAGCAGTACTTC. It is translated as CASSPRTGIYEQYF. The variable domain in full, with the rest retrieved from reference TRBV7-9 and TRBJ2-7, is DTGVSQNPRHKITKRGQNVTFRCDPISEHNRLYWYRQTLGQGPEFLTYFQNEAQLEKSRLLSDRFSAERPKGSFSTLEIQRTEQGDSAMYLCASSPRTGIYEQYFGPGTRLTVT.

This sequence joins TRBV6-5 and TRBJ2-7, with a weak D call TRBD1 (5 bases). CDR1 and CDR2 from the germline V gene are MNHEY and SVGAGI. CDR3 length: 14 amino acids. Deletions cut 0 bases from V and 4 bases from J, with 10 bases between. The CDR3 loop is CASSYSGAAYEQYF. CDR3 DNA sequence: TGTGCCAGCAGTTACTCAGGGGCGGCGTACGAGCAGTACTTC.

This sequence joins TRBV27 and TRBJ2-6; no definite D call. This CDR3 comprises 16 residues. The germline gives CDR1 MNHEY, CDR2 SMNVEV (reference sequence). With 6 bases removed from V and 1 base from J, the gap between germline ends came to 13 bases. CDR3 amino acids: CASSTTRVSGANVLTF. DNA of the CDR3: TGTGCCAGCAGCACGACCCGGGTATCTGGGGCCAACGTCCTGACTTTC.

The J gene is TRBJ2-3, the V gene TRBV11-2; D is ambiguous. CDR3 length: 14 residues. Germline V CDR1 and CDR2: SGHAT, FQNNGV. The V and J ends lost 1 base and 0 bases respectively, with 5 bases between them. CDR3 in amino acids: CASSLVLSTDTQYF. The DNA of the CDR3 is TGTGCCAGCAGCTTAGTTCTGAGCACAGATACGCAGTATTTT. The full variable domain, completed using reference TRBV11-2 and TRBJ2-3, is EAGVAQSPRYKIIEKRQSVAFWCNPISGHATLYWYQQILGQGPKLLIQFQNNGVVDDSQLPKDRFSAERLKGVDSTLKIQPAKLEDSAVYLCASSLVLSTDTQYFGPGTRLTVL.

J is TRBJ2-3 and V is TRBV18; possibly TRBD2 for D (5 bases). The CDR3 sequence is 17 residues long. V lost 1 base and J lost 3, with 17 bases in between. CDR1 KGHSH and CDR2 LQKENI come from the germline V gene. This CDR3 is CASSPLKSPGFTDTQYF. The DNA for the CDR3 is TGTGCCAGCTCACCACTTAAATCCCCGGGGTTTACAGATACGCAGTATTTT.